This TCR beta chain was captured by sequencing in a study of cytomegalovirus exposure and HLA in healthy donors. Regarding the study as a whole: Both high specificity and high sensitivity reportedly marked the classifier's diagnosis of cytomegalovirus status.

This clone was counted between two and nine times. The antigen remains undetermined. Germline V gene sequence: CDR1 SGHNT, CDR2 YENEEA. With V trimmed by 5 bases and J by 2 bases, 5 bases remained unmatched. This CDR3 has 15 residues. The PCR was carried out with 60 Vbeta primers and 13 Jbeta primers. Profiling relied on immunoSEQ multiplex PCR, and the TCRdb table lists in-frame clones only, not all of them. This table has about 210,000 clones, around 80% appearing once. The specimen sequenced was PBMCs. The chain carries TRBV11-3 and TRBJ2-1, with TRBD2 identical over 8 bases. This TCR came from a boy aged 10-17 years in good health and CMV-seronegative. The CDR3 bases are TGTGCCAGCAGCGTTAGCGGGGTGACCTACAATGAGCAGTTCTTC. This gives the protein CASSVSGVTYNEQFF. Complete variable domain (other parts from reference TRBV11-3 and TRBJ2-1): EAGVVQSPRYKIIEKKQPVAFWCNPISGHNTLYWYLQNLGQGPELLIRYENEEAVDDSQLPKDRFSAERLKGVDSTLKIQPAELGDSAVYLCASSVSGVTYNEQFFGPGTRLTVL.